One and the same sample provided the 10 T cell receptor beta chains below, sequenced in a study of shared clonotypes between healthy human individuals. Naive CD8 cells lacked CD45RO and underwent positive selection for CCR7, leaving out terminally differentiated effector memory CD45RA+ cells. Clones were sequenced by immunoSEQ multiplex PCR, and TCRdb holds only the in-frame ones, with some missing. The sample holds millions of clones, approximately 95% seen once. The sequenced sample consisted of naive CD8+ T cells sorted from blood. The receptors here all came from a man younger than 30 in good health.

For this clone: The same CDR3 arises from other DNA sequences in this sample as well. This chain uses TRBV27 with TRBJ1-3, with D uncertain. V was cut by 2 bases and J by 0 bases, with 5 bases left in between. The CDR3 runs to 14 residues. Germline assignment: CDR1 MNHEY and CDR2 SMNVEV (reference sequence). CDR3: CASSLTASGNTIYF. As DNA, the CDR3 is TGTGCCAGCAGTTTAACAGCCTCTGGAAACACCATATATTTT.

This clone occurred a few times. The same CDR3 can be traced to other DNA sequences in this sample. The chain combines TRBV4-1 with TRBJ1-5; 7 nucleotides agree with TRBD1. The V gene's germline CDR1 is MGHRA and CDR2 YSYEKL. V lost 3 bases, J lost 1 base, and 3 bases stayed unmatched. The CDR3 is 15 residues long. The CDR3: CASSHRQGSNQPQHF. CDR3 nucleotides: TGCGCCAGCAGCCACCGACAGGGAAGCAATCAGCCCCAGCATTTT.

This chain uses TRBV11-2 with TRBJ2-7, with 12 bases matching TRBD2. J was trimmed by 6 bases and V by 1 base; bases with no gene match: 10. The germline gives CDR1 SGHAT, CDR2 FQNNGV. The length of the CDR3 is 17 residues. The CDR3 nucleotides read TGTGCCAGCAGCTTAGTTCTTTATGGACTAGCGGGACGCGAGCAGTACTTC. This codes for CASSLVLYGLAGREQYF.

As for this clone: This specimen includes other DNA sequences encoding the same CDR3. This chain joins TRBV27 and TRBJ2-2, with TRBD1 matching over 8 bases. Germline V gene sequence: CDR1 MNHEY, CDR2 SMNVEV (reference sequence). J gave up 8 bases and V 6 bases, and 5 bases lay outside the gene matches. The CDR3 runs to 13 residues. The CDR3 loop is CASSLQGAGELFF. DNA of the CDR3: TGTGCCAGCAGCCTCCAGGGGGCTGGGGAGCTGTTTTTT.

This clone was counted a single time. Relative to the germline gene, one junction end is altered; a read error may explain this. This chain links TRBV25-1 with TRBJ1-6; possible D gene TRBD1, 6 bases. Per germline, CDR1 MGHDK and CDR2 SYGVNS. CDR3 length equals 15 residues. CDR3 in amino acids: CASTEGGGPPRTLHF. In nucleotides, the CDR3 is TGTGCCAGCACTGAAGGGGGGGGTCCGCCTCGGACCCTCCACTTT.

The gene calls are TRBV10-1 and TRBJ1-1; unclear D gene. Germline V gives CDR1 WNHNN, CDR2 SYGVQD (reference sequence). V was clipped by 5 bases and J by 3 bases, with 10 bases between them. The CDR3 contains 13 residues. The DNA for the CDR3 is TGCGCCAGCAGTAGCGGCCAGTACACTGAAGCTTTCTTT. Translation gives CASSSGQYTEAFF.

The J gene is TRBJ2-5, the V gene TRBV4-1, with 14 nucleotides matching TRBD2. Germline V gene data show CDR1 as MGHRA and CDR2 as YSYEKL. The CDR3 has 16 amino acids. V lost 1 base to trimming and J lost 5 bases; unmatched junction nucleotides: 3. The CDR3 loop is CASSQAGLAGGETQYF. The CDR3 DNA sequence: TGCGCCAGCAGCCAAGCTGGACTAGCGGGAGGCGAGACCCAGTACTTC.

V is TRBV19 and J is TRBJ2-7; 9 bases fit TRBD1. The CDR3 runs to 17 residues. V dropped 2 bases and J dropped 4; count of bases not matched to a gene: 12. Germline-derived CDR1 and CDR2 are LNHDA and SQIVND (reference sequence). The CDR3 sequence: CASSISGYGTGQYEQYF. The CDR3 DNA reads as TGTGCCAGTAGTATATCCGGCTACGGGACAGGGCAATACGAGCAGTACTTC.

The chain joins TRBV4-2 to TRBJ2-2; tentatively, D is TRBD2 (5 bases). There are 13 residues in the CDR3. Germline loops: CDR1 LGHNA, CDR2 YNFKEQ. Trimming shortened V by 4 bases and J by 7 bases, and 10 bases separated the two germline ends. CDR3 protein: CASSPTAGGELFF. In nucleotides, the CDR3 is TGTGCCAGCAGCCCCACGGCGGGCGGGGAGCTGTTTTTT.

This rearrangement joins TRBV27 to TRBJ2-7; no clear D gene. This CDR3 contains 14 residues. Trimming took off 7 bases at V and 3 bases at J, with 16 bases between the two ends. Germline values: CDR1 MNHEY, CDR2 SMNVEV (reference sequence). The CDR3 DNA reads TGTGCCAGCATTCCCCATACCGGAAGCTACGAGCAGTACTTC. This codes for CASIPHTGSYEQYF.